Given below is one T cell receptor beta chain in context. The antigen is not known. The sample originates from a study of cytomegalovirus exposure and HLA in healthy donors. Notes on the study in general: Rarity characterized most TCR sequences, yet some public TCRs appeared in many donors. Cytomegalovirus association was assigned to about 150 TCR beta chains. It was confirmed in vitro that a few of the CMV-associated chains were specific for CMV antigens.

The length of the CDR3 is 15 residues. Germline CDR1 reads SGHVS; CDR2 reads FQNEAQ. Trimming pared 3 bases from V and 3 bases from J, leaving 15 bases between. Using immunoSEQ multiplex PCR, the repertoire was profiled, and TCRdb retains in-frame clones only, with some absent. The data contain about 63,000 clones, approximately 95% of them seen just once; the ten biggest clones take up over 6%. The clonotype was recovered from a woman aged 18-29 years in good health and CMV-seropositive. The sample taken for sequencing was PBMCs. V and J are TRBV7-8 and TRBJ2-7; D remains ambiguous. CDR3 in amino acids: CASSFLLADNYEQYF. For the CDR3, the DNA is TGTGCCAGCAGCTTTCTTTTGGCGGATAACTACGAGCAGTACTTC.